The 19 T cell receptor beta chains reported below all come from one sample, sequenced in a study of low-dose radiotherapy and immunotherapy resistance in tumors. Time point of the sample: before trial treatment. TRAV- and TRBV-specific primers, spanning alpha and beta chains, primed first-strand cDNA. For amplifying TCRs, the PCR ran for approximately 21 cycles with Phusion, which was used together with a constant-region primer and the adapter on the V primers. TCRdb re-analysed the reads in MiXCR, keeping a single row per CDR3 protein. Of tens of thousands of distinct CDR3 sequences detected, about 26% appear once; the ten largest clones hold less than 8%. The input for sequencing was PBMCs, taken before treatment. Receptors were obtained from a male donor with rectosigmoid adenocarcinoma.

This clonotype occurred many times. V and J are TRBV7-3 and TRBJ2-2; D remains unclear. Trimming removed 3 bases from V and 2 bases from J, with 4 bases in between. Germline V CDR1 and CDR2: SGHTA, FQGTGA. The CDR3 length is 13 residues. The CDR3 here is CASSFDNTGELFF. The CDR3 nucleotides are TGTGCCAGCAGCTTCGATAACACCGGGGAGCTGTTTTTT.

There are a few counts of this clonotype. The chain uses TRBV20-1 and TRBJ2-2, with 12 bases fitting TRBD2. The CDR3 has 14 residues. Germline CDR1 reads DFQATT; CDR2 reads SNEGSKA (reference sequence). CDR3 region: CSGLAGHRTGELFF. The CDR3 DNA reads TGCAGCGGACTAGCGGGACATCGAACCGGGGAGCTGTTTTTT.

This clonotype was found many times. The V gene is TRBV28, the J gene TRBJ2-5, with 7 bases matching TRBD1. The CDR3 is made up of 12 amino acids. Germline CDR1 is MDHEN and CDR2 is SYDVKM. V was clipped by 6 bases and J by 4 bases; unmatched bases: 2. This CDR3 is CASRQGRETQYF. Written as DNA, the CDR3 is TGTGCCAGCAGACAGGGGAGAGAGACCCAGTACTTC.

This clonotype was seen repeatedly, ten times or more. This sequence joins TRBV13 and TRBJ2-7, with 11 bases matching TRBD1. The CDR3 is 16 residues long. Germline-derived CDR1 and CDR2 are PRHDT and FYEKMQ (reference sequence). V lost 5 bases and J lost 3; bases outside the gene matches: 9. This CDR3 is CASSPRGQGAIYEQYF. The CDR3 nucleotides are TGTGCCAGCAGCCCACGCGGACAGGGGGCGATCTACGAGCAGTACTTC.

This clonotype was seen many times. V usage is TRBV29-1 and J usage is TRBJ2-7; TRBD2 matches 7 bases. The germline V gene has CDR1 SQVTM and CDR2 ANQGSEA. J lost 2 bases, V lost 1 base, and 5 bases had no gene match. The CDR3 is made up of 14 amino acids. In DNA, the CDR3 is TGCAGCGTTGAAGGTAGCGGGTCCCCCTACGAGCAGTACTTC. This gives the protein CSVEGSGSPYEQYF.

This clonotype appeared many times. The V and J genes are TRBV7-9 and TRBJ1-5; 8 bases match TRBD1. Unmatched junction bases numbered 8, after V lost 4 bases and J lost 6 bases. Germline-derived CDR1 and CDR2 are SEHNR and FQNEAQ (reference sequence). This CDR3 comprises 15 residues. DNA of the CDR3: TGTGCCAGCAGCTCCTCGTCGACAGGGGTTCAGCCCCAGCATTTT. It is translated as CASSSSSTGVQPQHF.

A note on this clonotype: A read error is likely here: a far larger clone is one base away. The V gene is TRBV6-8, the J gene TRBJ1-2, with D unclear. Germline values: CDR1 MNHGY, CDR2 SAAAGT. The CDR3 extends over 12 amino acids. V was shortened by 6 bases and J by 12 bases, with 17 bases between the two germline ends. CDR3 amino acids: CASSPRREGHTF. The CDR3 region has the DNA TGTGCCAGCAGCCCCCGACGGGAGGGCCACACCTTC.

This clonotype was seen ten or more times. V gene TRBV6-6 combines with J gene TRBJ2-3, with a tentative D call TRBD1 (5 bases). The germline CDR1 and CDR2 sequences are MNHNY and SVGAGI (reference sequence). The CDR3 extends over 15 amino acids. Trimming took 6 bases from V and 4 from J, leaving 17 bases between them. CDR3 amino acids: CASRRTYLGADTQYF. As DNA, the CDR3 is TGTGCCAGCAGGCGGACATACCTTGGGGCAGATACGCAGTATTTT.

This chain links TRBV20-1 with TRBJ1-5; D might be TRBD1 (5 bases). Germline V gene sequence: CDR1 DFQATT, CDR2 SNEGSKA (reference sequence). The length of the CDR3 is 12 residues. V was clipped by 2 bases and J by 6 bases, with 8 bases between them. CDR3 bases: TGCAGTGCTAGAAGGGGCGCTCAGCCCCAGCATTTT. Translating gives CSARRGAQPQHF.

In its sample, this clonotype was seen a few times. The V call is TRBV5-1, the J call TRBJ2-2, with 8 nucleotides matching TRBD2. CDR1 and CDR2 from the germline V gene are SGHRS and YFSETQ. The V gene end was trimmed by 4 bases and the J gene end by 5 bases; junction bases not matched to a gene: 1. The CDR3 covers 13 residues. CDR3 coding DNA: TGCGCCAGCAGCCCTAGCGGGACCGGGGAGCTGTTTTTT. This gives the protein CASSPSGTGELFF.

This clonotype was counted ten times or more. The gene calls are TRBV4-3 and TRBJ2-7; TRBD2 might be the D (7 bases). Trimming removed 0 bases from V and 4 bases from J, with 10 bases in between. The CDR3 covers 14 residues. Germline CDR1 and CDR2: LGHNA and YSLEER. The CDR3 coding sequence is TGCGCCAGCAGCCAAGATCGGGGGGCTTACGAGCAGTACTTC. It encodes CASSQDRGAYEQYF.

This clonotype was observed at least ten times. The rearrangement uses TRBV18 and TRBJ1-3; TRBD1 aligns across 8 bases. CDR1 KGHSH and CDR2 LQKENI come from the germline V gene. The CDR3 has 16 residues. The trim removed 2 bases at V and 0 bases at J, leaving 3 bases unmatched. The CDR3 DNA follows: TGTGCCAGCTCACCAGCGACAGGGGTCTCTGGAAACACCATATATTTT. This translates into CASSPATGVSGNTIYF.

This clonotype was counted at least ten times. This chain uses TRBV4-1 with TRBJ2-1; tentative D call: TRBD2 (6 bases). The V gene lost 5 bases and the J gene lost 0 bases, with 11 bases spanning the gap. Germline V gene data show CDR1 as MGHRA and CDR2 as YSYEKL. The CDR3 extends over 15 amino acids. The CDR3 DNA reads TGCGCCAGCAGCGCTCGCGGGGACTCCTACAATGAGCAGTTCTTC. Translated: CASSARGDSYNEQFF.

This clonotype occurred many times. This chain links TRBV2 with TRBJ1-1; D call uncertain. Germline assignment: CDR1 SNHLY and CDR2 FYNNEI. The CDR3 sequence is 14 residues long. V lost 2 bases to trimming and J lost 1 base, with 8 bases between them. CDR3 DNA: TGTGCCAGCAGTGAAACACGACAGAACACTGAAGCTTTCTTT. Translated: CASSETRQNTEAFF.

This clonotype was counted at least ten times. This rearrangement joins TRBV7-2 to TRBJ2-1, with 9 bases that match TRBD2. Germline CDR1 is SGHTA and CDR2 is FQGNSA. This CDR3 has 19 amino acids. With V trimmed by 1 base and J by 7 bases, 17 bases remained unmatched. The CDR3 DNA is TGTGCCAGCAGCTTAGATCCGGAAAAGTGGGGCCTAGCGGGGAATGAGCAGTTCTTC. This encodes CASSLDPEKWGLAGNEQFF.

This clonotype was observed a single time. It differs at one base from a far larger clone, so likely a read error. The chain links TRBV6-8 to TRBJ2-1, with 8 bases identical to TRBD2. V lost 4 bases to trimming and J lost 10 bases; unmatched junction nucleotides: 15. The germline gives CDR1 MNHGY, CDR2 SAAAGT. CDR3 length: 16 residues. The CDR3 sequence: CASSSLTSGFSYEQFF. In DNA form, the CDR3 reads TGTGCCAGCAGTTCCCTCACTAGCGGATTCTCCTACGAGCAGTTCTTC.

CDR3 sequence reads: CASSTAGQRYEQYF. Here the CDR3 DNA reads TGTGCCAGCAGTACCGCGGGACAGCGTTACGAGCAGTACTTC. The chain is built from TRBV6-5 and TRBJ2-7; tentative D call: TRBD1 (7 bases). The CDR3 has 14 residues. CDR1 is MNHEY and CDR2 is SVGAGI in the germline V gene. The V gene lost 5 bases and the J gene lost 4 bases, with 15 bases spanning the gap.

This clonotype was counted at least ten times. The chain employs TRBV12-3 or TRBV12-4 and TRBJ1-1, with 12 bases aligning to TRBD1. The CDR3 has 15 amino acids. V was clipped by 5 bases and J by 8 bases; unmatched bases: 9. CDR3: CASSPSGTGGLEAFF. The CDR3, as DNA: TGTGCCAGCAGTCCTTCCGGGACAGGGGGCTTAGAAGCTTTCTTT.

This clonotype has at least ten counts. The rearrangement joins TRBV18 to TRBJ1-2; 7 bases fit TRBD1. CDR1 and CDR2 (germline): KGHSH, LQKENI. V lost 5 bases, J lost 8 bases, and 14 bases stayed unmatched. The CDR3 has 15 amino acids. In DNA form, the CDR3 reads TGTGCCAGCTCAACCCGGGACAGAGACGCCGGGGGCTACACCTTC. Translated, it gives CASSTRDRDAGGYTF.